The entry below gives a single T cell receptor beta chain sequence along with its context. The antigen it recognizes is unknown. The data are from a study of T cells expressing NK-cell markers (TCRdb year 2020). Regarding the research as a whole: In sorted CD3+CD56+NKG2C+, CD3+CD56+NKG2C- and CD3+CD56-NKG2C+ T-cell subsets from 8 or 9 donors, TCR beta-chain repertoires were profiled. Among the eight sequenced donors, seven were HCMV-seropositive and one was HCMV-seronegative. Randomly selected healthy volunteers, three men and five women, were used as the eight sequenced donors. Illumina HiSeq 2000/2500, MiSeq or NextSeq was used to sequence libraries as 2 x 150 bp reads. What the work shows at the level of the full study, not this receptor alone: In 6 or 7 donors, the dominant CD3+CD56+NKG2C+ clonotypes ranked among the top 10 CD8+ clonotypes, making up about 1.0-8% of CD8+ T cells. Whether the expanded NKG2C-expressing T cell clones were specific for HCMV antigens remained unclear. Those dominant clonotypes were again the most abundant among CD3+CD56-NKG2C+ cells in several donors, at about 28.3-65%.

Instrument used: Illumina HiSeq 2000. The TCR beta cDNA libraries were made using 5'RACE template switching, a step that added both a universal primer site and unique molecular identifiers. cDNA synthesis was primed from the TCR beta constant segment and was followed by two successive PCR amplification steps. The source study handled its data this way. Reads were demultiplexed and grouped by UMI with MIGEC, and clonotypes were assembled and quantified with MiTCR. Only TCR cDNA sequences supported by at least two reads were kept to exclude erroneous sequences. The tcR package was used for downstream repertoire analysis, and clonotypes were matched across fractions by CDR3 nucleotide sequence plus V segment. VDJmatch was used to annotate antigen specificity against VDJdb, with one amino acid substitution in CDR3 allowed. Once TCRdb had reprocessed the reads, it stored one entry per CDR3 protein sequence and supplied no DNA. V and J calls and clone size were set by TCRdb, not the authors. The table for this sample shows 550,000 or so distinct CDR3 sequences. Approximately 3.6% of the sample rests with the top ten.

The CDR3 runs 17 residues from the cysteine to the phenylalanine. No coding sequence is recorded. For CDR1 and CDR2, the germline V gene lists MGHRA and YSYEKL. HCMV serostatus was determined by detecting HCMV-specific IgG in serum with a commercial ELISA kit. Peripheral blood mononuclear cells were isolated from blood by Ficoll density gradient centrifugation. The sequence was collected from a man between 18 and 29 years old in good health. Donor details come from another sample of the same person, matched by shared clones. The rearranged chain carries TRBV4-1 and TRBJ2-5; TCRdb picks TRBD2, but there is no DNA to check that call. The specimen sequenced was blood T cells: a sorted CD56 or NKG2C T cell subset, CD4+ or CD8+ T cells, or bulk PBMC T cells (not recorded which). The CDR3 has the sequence CASSQEGSLVLRETQYF.